This T cell receptor (beta chain) was captured in a study of tumor-infiltrating lymphocytes in oesophageal squamous cell carcinoma (dated by TCRdb to the mid-2010s). This clonotype is characterized as medium-sized (0.01 to 0.1%). This receptor's antigen is unknown. No qualities accompany the bases; no much larger clone lies one base away. The CDR3 sequence holds 17 residues, the cysteine and phenylalanine included. The DNA shown is the 51-base CDR3, in frame from base 1. The V end loses 0 bases and the J end loses 6 bases, and a stretch of 18 bases separates them. Sequences MGHRA (CDR1) and YSYEKL (CDR2) are obtained from the germline V gene. Library generation was performed with PCR. Sequenced on an Illumina HiSeq 2000. TCRdb trimmed public reads at Q25 via fastp, called clones via MiXCR and kept in-frame beta chains. Every CDR3 protein is listed once, alongside the most common genes and DNA of its rows. The sample table contains about 10,000 distinct CDR3 sequences; only one count was recorded for roughly 60% of them. Approximately 30% of the sample goes to the ten largest clones.

The sequence is built from TRBV4-1 and TRBJ1-5, with no confident D gene call. Sample: esophageal tumor tissue. The TCR was taken from a male donor with esophageal squamous cell carcinoma. In nucleotide form, the sequence is TGCGCCAGCAGCCAAGACGCCCAATCCGAATGGGGTCAGCCCCAGCATTTT. This gives the protein CASSQDAQSEWGQPQHF.